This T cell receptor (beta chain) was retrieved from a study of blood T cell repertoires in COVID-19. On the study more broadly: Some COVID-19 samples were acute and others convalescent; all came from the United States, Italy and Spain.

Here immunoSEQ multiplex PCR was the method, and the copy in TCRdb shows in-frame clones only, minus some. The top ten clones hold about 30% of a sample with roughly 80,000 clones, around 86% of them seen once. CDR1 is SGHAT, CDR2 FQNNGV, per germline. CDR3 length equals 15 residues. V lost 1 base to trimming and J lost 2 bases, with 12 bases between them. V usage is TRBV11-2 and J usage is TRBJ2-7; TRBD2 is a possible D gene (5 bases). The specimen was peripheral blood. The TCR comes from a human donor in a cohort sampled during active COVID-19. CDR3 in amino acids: CASSLAGNRAYEQYF. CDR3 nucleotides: TGTGCCAGCAGCTTAGCGGGGAATCGAGCCTACGAGCAGTACTTC.